This passage covers 19 T cell receptor beta chains from one sample sequenced in a study of response to subunit inactivated influenza vaccine. TCRdb re-called the RT-PCR reads with MiXCR, one entry per CDR3 protein. The table has around 540,000 distinct CDR3 sequences, 12% seen once; the top ten hold roughly a tenth. The source was PBMCs from blood, collected on the day of vaccination. All receptors come from a man aged 45-65 years who received an inactivated influenza vaccine.

The gene calls are TRBV4-2 and TRBJ2-6; TRBD1 agrees at 7 bases. V trimming: 4 bases; J trimming: 0 bases; junction bases outside the gene matches: 9. The CDR3 loop spans 18 amino acids. CDR1 is LGHNA and CDR2 is YNFKEQ in the germline V gene. The CDR3 nucleotides read TGTGCCAGCAGCCTCATGACAGGGCCCGACTCTGGGGCCAACGTCCTGACTTTC. Translated: CASSLMTGPDSGANVLTF.

This clonotype was detected a few times. The V gene is TRBV5-6, the J gene TRBJ1-2, with no clear D. The germline V and J ends were trimmed by 0 bases and 2 bases, with 11 bases remaining between them. The CDR3 consists of 15 residues. CDR1 and CDR2 (germline): SGHDT, YYEEEE. The CDR3 loop is CASSLEPGRNYGYTF. As DNA, the CDR3 is TGTGCCAGCAGCTTGGAGCCAGGACGGAACTATGGCTACACCTTC.

At least ten counts were recorded for this clonotype. V and J are TRBV18 and TRBJ2-7; TRBD1 is a possible D gene (6 bases). The CDR3 runs to 14 residues. Trimming stripped 0 bases from V and 2 bases from J, with 8 bases between. CDR1 and CDR2 (germline): KGHSH, LQKENI. The CDR3, as DNA: TGTGCCAGCTCACCACCGGGGGCAGCCTACGAGCAGTACTTC. Translated, it gives CASSPPGAAYEQYF.

This clonotype has only a few counts. The chain has TRBV28 and TRBJ2-7; 7 nucleotides match TRBD1. The CDR3 totals 16 residues. J lost 1 base, V lost 5 bases, and 11 bases had no gene match. In germline, CDR1 is MDHEN, CDR2 SYDVKM. CDR3 residues: CASSLNDREGSYEQYF. As DNA, the CDR3 is TGTGCCAGCAGTCTAAACGACAGGGAAGGGTCCTACGAGCAGTACTTC. Filled out from reference TRBV28 and TRBJ2-7, the complete variable domain reads DVKVTQSSRYLVKRTGEKVFLECVQDMDHENMFWYRQDPGLGLRLIYFSYDVKMKEKGDIPEGYSVSREKKERFSLILESASTNQTSMYLCASSLNDREGSYEQYFGPGTRLTVT.

This clonotype was counted many times. The J gene is TRBJ2-5, the V gene TRBV20-1, with D possibly TRBD2 on 5 matching bases. The length of the CDR3 is 12 residues. In germline, CDR1 is DFQATT, CDR2 SNEGSKA (reference sequence). V lost 3 bases and J lost 4, with 9 bases in between. The CDR3 protein is CSASRGIETQYF. The CDR3 DNA reads TGCAGTGCTAGTCGAGGGATAGAGACCCAGTACTTC.

The rearrangement links TRBV2 to TRBJ2-2; 12 bases map to TRBD2. This CDR3 has 16 amino acids. The germline gives CDR1 SNHLY, CDR2 FYNNEI. The trim removed 1 base at V and 5 bases at J, leaving 2 bases unmatched. CDR3 in amino acids: CASSEGLAGGTGELFF. CDR3 bases: TGTGCCAGCAGTGAAGGCCTAGCGGGGGGGACCGGGGAGCTGTTTTTT.

The rearrangement uses TRBV5-1 and TRBJ2-3; D gene ambiguous. The germline V and J ends were trimmed by 1 base and 3 bases, with 9 bases remaining between them. The length of the CDR3 is 14 residues. Germline CDR1 SGHRS, CDR2 YFSETQ. This CDR3 is CASSLYWRTDTQYF. Written as DNA, the CDR3 is TGCGCCAGCAGCTTGTATTGGCGGACAGATACGCAGTATTTT. The variable domain in full, completed from reference TRBV5-1 and TRBJ2-3, reads KAGVTQTPRYLIKTRGQQVTLSCSPISGHRSVSWYQQTPGQGLQFLFEYFSETQRNKGNFPGRFSGRQFSNSRSEMNVSTLELGDSALYLCASSLYWRTDTQYFGPGTRLTVL.

This clonotype occurred many times. J is TRBJ2-1 and V is TRBV7-8; 7 nucleotides match TRBD2. The CDR3 loop spans 15 amino acids. The germline V gene has CDR1 SGHVS and CDR2 FQNEAQ. V lost 0 bases to trimming and J lost 4 bases; unmatched junction nucleotides: 3. CDR3 coding DNA: TGTGCCAGCAGCTTAGCGCGCGGGGGTTACAATGAGCAGTTCTTC. Its protein is CASSLARGGYNEQFF.

This chain connects TRBV18 to TRBJ1-5; D is unresolved. The CDR3 extends over 15 amino acids. V lost 5 bases, J lost 1 base, and 12 bases lay in between. The germline gives CDR1 KGHSH, CDR2 LQKENI. CDR3 in amino acids: CASSTSPESNQPQHF. The CDR3 DNA is TGTGCCAGCTCAACAAGCCCGGAAAGCAATCAGCCCCAGCATTTT. Full variable domain (missing parts from reference TRBV18 and TRBJ1-5): NAGVMQNPRHLVRRRGQEARLRCSPMKGHSHVYWYRQLPEEGLKFMVYLQKENIIDESGMPKERFSAEFPKEGPSILRIQQVVRGDSAAYFCASSTSPESNQPQHFGDGTRLSIL.

This clonotype has a count of ten or more. CDR3 region: CASTQDGLNTEAFF. The CDR3 DNA sequence: TGTGCCAGCACGCAGGACGGGTTGAACACTGAAGCTTTCTTT. This sequence joins TRBV6-1 and TRBJ1-1, with no clear D. The CDR3 runs to 14 residues. Germline loops: CDR1 MNHNS, CDR2 SASEGT. V was trimmed by 7 bases and J by 0 bases, leaving 12 bases between them.

The gene calls are TRBV2 and TRBJ2-5; TRBD1 matches 8 bases. There are 15 residues in the CDR3. V shed 0 bases, J shed 2 bases, and the junction held 2 bases outside the gene matches. Germline V lookup: CDR1 SNHLY, CDR2 FYNNEI. CDR3 sequence (DNA): TGTGCCAGCAGTGAAGCGAACAGGGGGCAAGAGACCCAGTACTTC. Protein: CASSEANRGQETQYF. Full variable domain (remainder filled in from reference TRBV2 and TRBJ2-5): EPEVTQTPSHQVTQMGQEVILRCVPISNHLYFYWYRQILGQKVEFLVSFYNNEISEKSEIFDDQFSVERPDGSNFTLKIRSTKLEDSAMYFCASSEANRGQETQYFGPGTRLLVL.

This clonotype was found many times. The chain uses TRBV11-2 and TRBJ2-7, with D uncertain. Germline loops: CDR1 SGHAT, CDR2 FQNNGV. V was pared by 5 bases and J by 2 bases, with 13 bases between. The CDR3 totals 14 residues. CDR3 region: CASSHTPGPYEQYF. The CDR3 coding sequence is TGTGCCAGCAGCCACACCCCAGGTCCCTACGAGCAGTACTTC.

The sample holds a few counts of this clonotype. DNA for the CDR3: TGCGCCAGCAGCTTGGCCGGGGGGGCTGGCAGCTACTACTACGAGCAGTACTTC. Translating it yields CASSLAGGAGSYYYEQYF. The chain recombines TRBV5-1 with TRBJ2-7; 8 bases are a match to TRBD2. This CDR3 has 18 amino acids. Germline V CDR1 and CDR2: SGHRS, YFSETQ. Trimming cost V 0 bases and J 3 bases; bases outside gene matches: 14.

This CDR3 is CASSRLAGVTGGELFF. CDR3 nucleotide sequence: TGTGCCAGCAGCCGACTAGCGGGAGTTACCGGCGGGGAGCTGTTTTTT. The rearrangement uses TRBV6-1 and TRBJ2-2; 12 nucleotides line up with TRBD2. The V gene end was trimmed by 6 bases and the J gene end by 7 bases; junction bases not matched to a gene: 9. The CDR3 runs 16 residues. Germline values: CDR1 MNHNS, CDR2 SASEGT.

This clonotype was counted ten times or more. The J gene is TRBJ1-1, the V gene TRBV6-5; D is unresolved. The CDR3 loop spans 12 amino acids. The V and J ends lost 4 bases and 4 bases respectively, with 7 bases between them. In germline, CDR1 is MNHEY, CDR2 SVGAGI. This chain's CDR3 is CASSSRGTEAFF. For the CDR3, the DNA is TGTGCCAGCAGTTCCCGGGGCACTGAAGCTTTCTTT.

The genes are TRBV20-1 and TRBJ1-2; the D gene is possibly TRBD1 (6 bases). V was clipped by 0 bases and J by 7 bases, with 12 bases between them. The germline gives CDR1 DFQATT, CDR2 SNEGSKA (reference sequence). The CDR3 is made up of 13 amino acids. The CDR3 protein is CSAREGGASGYTF. The CDR3, as DNA: TGCAGTGCTAGAGAAGGGGGGGCGAGTGGCTACACCTTC.

This chain links TRBV7-8 with TRBJ2-1; maybe TRBD2 (5 bases). Trimming took off 1 base at V and 0 bases at J, with 16 bases between the two ends. The V gene's germline CDR1 is SGHVS and CDR2 FQNEAQ. The CDR3 has 18 residues. The CDR3 bases are TGTGCCAGCAGCTTAGAAGCGAGGGCGCTTGTCTCCTACAATGAGCAGTTCTTC. Its translation: CASSLEARALVSYNEQFF.

This clonotype has a count of ten or more. The gene calls are TRBV15 and TRBJ2-3, with D possibly being TRBD1 or TRBD2 (5 bases each). The V end lost 5 bases, the J end lost 7 bases, and 13 bases lay between the germline ends. This CDR3 contains 13 residues. Looked up from germline, CDR1 is LNHNV and CDR2 is YYDKDF (reference sequence). CDR3 sequence (DNA): TGTGCCACCAGCGAGGGCAGGGCATATACGCAGTATTTT. This codes for CATSEGRAYTQYF.

This clonotype was seen a few times. The chain recombines TRBV6-1 with TRBJ2-2; D gene ambiguous. V was shortened by 2 bases and J by 2 bases, with 12 bases between the two germline ends. The CDR3 covers 16 residues. CDR1 and CDR2 from the germline V gene are MNHNS and SASEGT. CDR3: CASSEYYGANTGELFF. The CDR3 DNA reads TGTGCCAGCAGTGAATATTACGGAGCAAACACCGGGGAGCTGTTTTTT.